Presented here are 3 T cell receptor beta chains from one specimen sequenced in a study of molecular identifiers for immune sequencing clone quantification. TCRdb independently ran MiXCR on the PCR reads; one entry per CDR3 protein. This table holds some 320,000 distinct CDR3 sequences, about a fifth found once. The sample was naive CD8+ T cells from blood, with Jurkat cell RNA spiked in. Documented subset: FACS-sorted CD8+CD4-CCR7+CD45RA+ naive T cells. The receptors were sampled from a human donor in good health. Some libraries in this study had Jurkat cell RNA spiked in.

Comments on this clonotype: A much larger clonotype is one base distant, so this may be a read error. The V gene is TRBV5-1, the J gene TRBJ1-1; D uncertain. This CDR3 contains 14 residues. Germline lookup yields CDR1 SGHRS and CDR2 YFSETQ. The CDR3 DNA reads TGCGCCAGCAGCTTTTCAGTATCTAACACTGGAGCTTTCTTT. Residues: CASSFSVSNTGAFF. Looking up the rest from reference TRBV5-1 and TRBJ1-1 gives the full variable domain: KAGVTQTPRYLIKTRGQQVTLSCSPISGHRSVSWYQQTPGQGLQFLFEYFSETQRNKGNFPGRFSGRQFSNSRSEMNVSTLELGDSALYLCASSFSVSNTGAFFGQGTRLTVV.

Comments on this clonotype: With a much larger clone just one base away, this may be a read error. This chain links TRBV7-2 with TRBJ2-1; D might be TRBD2 (6 bases). Germline V gives CDR1 SGHTA, CDR2 FQGNSA. This CDR3 region has 15 residues. Written as DNA, the CDR3 is TGTGCCGGCAGCTTAGGCGTTAGCGGAGGCGATGAGCAGTTCTTC. Translating gives CAGSLGVSGGDEQFF.

This clonotype was recorded many times. The chain couples TRBV29-1 to TRBJ2-2; D remains unclear. V lost 4 bases, J lost 3 bases, and 9 bases lay in between. This CDR3 is 13 amino acids long. Looked up from germline, CDR1 is SQVTM and CDR2 is ANQGSEA. CDR3 DNA sequence: TGCAGCGTTGTTTTGCTGCACACCGGGGAGCTGTTTTTT. It specifies CSVVLLHTGELFF.